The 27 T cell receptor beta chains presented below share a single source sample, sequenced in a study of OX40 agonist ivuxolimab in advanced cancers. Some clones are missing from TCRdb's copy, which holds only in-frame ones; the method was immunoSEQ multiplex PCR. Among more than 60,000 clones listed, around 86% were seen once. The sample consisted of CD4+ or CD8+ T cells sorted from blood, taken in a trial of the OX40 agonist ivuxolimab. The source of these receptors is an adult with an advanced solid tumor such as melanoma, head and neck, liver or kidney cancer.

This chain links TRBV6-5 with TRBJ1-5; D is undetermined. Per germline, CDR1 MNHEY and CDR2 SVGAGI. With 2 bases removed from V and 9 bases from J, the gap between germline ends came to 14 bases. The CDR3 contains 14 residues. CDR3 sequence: CASSYGPFSGPQHF. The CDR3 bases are TGTGCCAGCAGTTACGGGCCATTCTCGGGGCCCCAGCATTTT.

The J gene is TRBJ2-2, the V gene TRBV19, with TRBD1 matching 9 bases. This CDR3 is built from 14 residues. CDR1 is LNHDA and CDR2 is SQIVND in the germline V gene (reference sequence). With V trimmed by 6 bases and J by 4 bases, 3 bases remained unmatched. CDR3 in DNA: TGTGCCAGTAGGGGACAGGGTAGCACCGGGGAGCTGTTTTTT. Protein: CASRGQGSTGELFF.

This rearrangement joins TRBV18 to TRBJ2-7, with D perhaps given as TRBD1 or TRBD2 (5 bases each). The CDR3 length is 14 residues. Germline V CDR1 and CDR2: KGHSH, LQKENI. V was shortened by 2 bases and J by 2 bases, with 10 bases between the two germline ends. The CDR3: CASSPSGPTYEQYF. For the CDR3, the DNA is TGTGCCAGCTCACCATCGGGACCAACCTACGAGCAGTACTTC.

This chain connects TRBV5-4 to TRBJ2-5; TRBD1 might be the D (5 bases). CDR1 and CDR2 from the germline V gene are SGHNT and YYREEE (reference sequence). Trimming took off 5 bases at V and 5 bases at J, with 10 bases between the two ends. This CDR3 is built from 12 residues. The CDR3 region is CASRTRDETQYF. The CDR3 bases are TGTGCCAGCAGAACCAGGGATGAGACCCAGTACTTC. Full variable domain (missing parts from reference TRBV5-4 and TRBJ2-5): ETGVTQSPTHLIKTRGQQVTLRCSSQSGHNTVSWYQQALGQGPQFIFQYYREEENGRGNFPPRFSGLQFPNYSSELNVNALELDDSALYLCASRTRDETQYFGPGTRLLVL.

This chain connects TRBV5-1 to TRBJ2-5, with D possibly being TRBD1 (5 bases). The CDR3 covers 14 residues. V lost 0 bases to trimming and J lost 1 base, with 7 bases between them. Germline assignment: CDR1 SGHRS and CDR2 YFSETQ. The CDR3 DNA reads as TGCGCCAGCAGCTTGGGACAGATCCAAGAGACCCAGTACTTC. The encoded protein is CASSLGQIQETQYF. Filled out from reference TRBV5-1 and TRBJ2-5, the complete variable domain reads KAGVTQTPRYLIKTRGQQVTLSCSPISGHRSVSWYQQTPGQGLQFLFEYFSETQRNKGNFPGRFSGRQFSNSRSEMNVSTLELGDSALYLCASSLGQIQETQYFGPGTRLLVL.

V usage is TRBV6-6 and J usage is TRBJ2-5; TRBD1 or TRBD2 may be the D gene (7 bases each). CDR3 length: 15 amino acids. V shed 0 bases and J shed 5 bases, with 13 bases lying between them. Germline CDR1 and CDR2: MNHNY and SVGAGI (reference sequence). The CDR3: CASSYSQGGGETQYF. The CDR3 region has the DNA TGTGCCAGCAGTTACTCGCAGGGGGGAGGGGAGACCCAGTACTTC.

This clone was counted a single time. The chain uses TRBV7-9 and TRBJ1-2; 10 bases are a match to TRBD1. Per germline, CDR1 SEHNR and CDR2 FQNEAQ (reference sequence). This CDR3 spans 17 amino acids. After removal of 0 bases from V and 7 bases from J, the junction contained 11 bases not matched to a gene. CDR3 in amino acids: CASSLALRDRGGRGYTF. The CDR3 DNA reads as TGTGCCAGCAGCTTAGCGCTGAGGGACAGGGGTGGACGTGGCTACACCTTC.

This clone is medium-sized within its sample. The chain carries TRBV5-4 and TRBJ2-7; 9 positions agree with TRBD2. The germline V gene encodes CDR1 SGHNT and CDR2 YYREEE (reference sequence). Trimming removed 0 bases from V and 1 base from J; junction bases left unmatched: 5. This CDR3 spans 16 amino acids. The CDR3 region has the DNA TGTGCCAGCAGCTTGGTTGGCCTAGCGGGGTCCTACGAGCAGTACTTC. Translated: CASSLVGLAGSYEQYF.

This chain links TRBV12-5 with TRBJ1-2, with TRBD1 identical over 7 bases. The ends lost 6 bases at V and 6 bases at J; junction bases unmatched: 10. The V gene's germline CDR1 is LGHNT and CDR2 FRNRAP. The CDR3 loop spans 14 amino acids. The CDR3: CASGSPDRDDGYTF. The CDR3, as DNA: TGTGCTAGTGGGTCTCCCGACAGGGACGATGGCTACACCTTC.

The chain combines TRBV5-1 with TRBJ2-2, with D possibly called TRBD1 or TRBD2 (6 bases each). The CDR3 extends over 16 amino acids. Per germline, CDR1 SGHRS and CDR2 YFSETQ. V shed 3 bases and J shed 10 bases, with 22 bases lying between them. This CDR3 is CASSSGWGATPLELFF. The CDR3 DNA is TGCGCCAGCAGCTCGGGTTGGGGGGCCACCCCCCTGGAGCTGTTTTTT.

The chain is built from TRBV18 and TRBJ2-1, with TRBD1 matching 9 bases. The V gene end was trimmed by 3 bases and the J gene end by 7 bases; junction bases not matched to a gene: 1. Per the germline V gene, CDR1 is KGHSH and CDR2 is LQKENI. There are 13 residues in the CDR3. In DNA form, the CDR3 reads TGTGCCAGCTCACCTGGGACAGGGAATGAGCAGTTCTTC. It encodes CASSPGTGNEQFF.

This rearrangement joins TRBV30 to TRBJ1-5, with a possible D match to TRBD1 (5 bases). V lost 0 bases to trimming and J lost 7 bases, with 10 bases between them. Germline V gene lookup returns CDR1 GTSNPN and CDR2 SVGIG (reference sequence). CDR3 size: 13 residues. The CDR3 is CAWSVRGDQPQHF. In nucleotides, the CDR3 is TGTGCCTGGAGTGTACGGGGGGACCAGCCCCAGCATTTT.

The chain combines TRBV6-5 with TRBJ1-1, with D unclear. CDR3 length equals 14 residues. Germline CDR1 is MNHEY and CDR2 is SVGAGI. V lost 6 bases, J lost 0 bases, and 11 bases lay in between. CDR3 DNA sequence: TGTGCCAGCAGCGACGTTACAGTGAACACTGAAGCTTTCTTT. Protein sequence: CASSDVTVNTEAFF.

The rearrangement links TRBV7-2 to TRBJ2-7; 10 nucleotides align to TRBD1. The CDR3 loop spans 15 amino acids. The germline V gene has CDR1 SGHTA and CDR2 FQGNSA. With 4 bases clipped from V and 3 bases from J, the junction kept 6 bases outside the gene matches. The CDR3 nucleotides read TGTGCCAGCAGCTCCCAGACAGGGGGCGGCTACGAGCAGTACTTC. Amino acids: CASSSQTGGGYEQYF.

Here the CDR3 reads CASSSRTPYEQYF. The CDR3 DNA follows: TGTGCCAGCAGCAGCAGGACGCCTTACGAGCAGTACTTC. The chain carries TRBV7-2 and TRBJ2-7, with unresolved D. The CDR3 spans 13 residues. Germline V gene sequence: CDR1 SGHTA, CDR2 FQGNSA. The V end lost 5 bases, the J end lost 4 bases, and 12 bases lay between the germline ends. Full variable domain (rest looked up from reference TRBV7-2 and TRBJ2-7): GAGVSQSPSNKVTEKGKDVELRCDPISGHTALYWYRQSLGQGLEFLIYFQGNSAPDKSGLPSDRFSAERTGGSVSTLTIQRTQQEDSAVYLCASSSRTPYEQYFGPGTRLTVT.

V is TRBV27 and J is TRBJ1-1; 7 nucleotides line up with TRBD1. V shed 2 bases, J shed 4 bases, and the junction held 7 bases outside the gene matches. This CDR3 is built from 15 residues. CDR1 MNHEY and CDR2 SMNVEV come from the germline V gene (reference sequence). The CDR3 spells CASSLIGGRITEAFF. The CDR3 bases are TGTGCCAGCAGTTTAATAGGGGGCCGGATCACTGAAGCTTTCTTT.

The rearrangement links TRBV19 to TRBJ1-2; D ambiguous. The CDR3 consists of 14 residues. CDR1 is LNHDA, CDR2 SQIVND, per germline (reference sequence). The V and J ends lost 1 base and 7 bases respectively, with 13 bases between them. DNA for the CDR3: TGTGCCAGTAGTATAGTATTGTCGGACCCTGGCTACACCTTC. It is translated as CASSIVLSDPGYTF.

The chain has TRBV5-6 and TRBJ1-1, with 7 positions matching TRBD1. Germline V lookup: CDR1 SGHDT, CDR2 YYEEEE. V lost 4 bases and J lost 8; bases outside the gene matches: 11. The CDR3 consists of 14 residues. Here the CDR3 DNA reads TGTGCCAGCAGCCGATGGGGCTTGGGACAGGAAGCTTTCTTT. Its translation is CASSRWGLGQEAFF.

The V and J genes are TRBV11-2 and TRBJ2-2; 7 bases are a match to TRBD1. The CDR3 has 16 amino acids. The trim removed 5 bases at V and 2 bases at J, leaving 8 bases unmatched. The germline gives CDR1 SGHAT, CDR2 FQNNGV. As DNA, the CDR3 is TGTGCCAGCAGCCCAATTGGGACAGCAAACACCGGGGAGCTGTTTTTT. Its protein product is CASSPIGTANTGELFF. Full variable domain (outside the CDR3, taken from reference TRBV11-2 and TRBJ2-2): EAGVAQSPRYKIIEKRQSVAFWCNPISGHATLYWYQQILGQGPKLLIQFQNNGVVDDSQLPKDRFSAERLKGVDSTLKIQPAKLEDSAVYLCASSPIGTANTGELFFGEGSRLTVL.

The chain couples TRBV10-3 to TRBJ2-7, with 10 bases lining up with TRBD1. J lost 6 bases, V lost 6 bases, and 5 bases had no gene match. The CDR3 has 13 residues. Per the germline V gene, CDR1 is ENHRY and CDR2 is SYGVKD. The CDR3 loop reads CAIRGTGEGEQYF. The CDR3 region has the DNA TGTGCCATCAGAGGGACAGGGGAGGGCGAGCAGTACTTC.

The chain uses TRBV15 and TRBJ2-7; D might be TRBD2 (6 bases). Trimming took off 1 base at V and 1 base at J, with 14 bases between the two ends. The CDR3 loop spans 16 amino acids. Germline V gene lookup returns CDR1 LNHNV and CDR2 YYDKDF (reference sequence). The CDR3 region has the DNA TGTGCCACCAGCAGAGGTGGCACAGGAGGGTCCTACGAGCAGTACTTC. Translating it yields CATSRGGTGGSYEQYF.

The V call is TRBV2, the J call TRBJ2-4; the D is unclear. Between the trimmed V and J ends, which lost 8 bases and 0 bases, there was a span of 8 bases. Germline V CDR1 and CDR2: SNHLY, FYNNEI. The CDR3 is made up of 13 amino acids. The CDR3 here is CASGETAKNIQYF. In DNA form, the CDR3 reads TGTGCCAGCGGCGAGACAGCCAAAAACATTCAGTACTTC.

The CDR3: CASRAAQGNTDTQYF. The DNA of the CDR3 is TGTGCCAGCAGGGCGGCTCAGGGGAACACAGATACGCAGTATTTT. The J gene is TRBJ2-3, the V gene TRBV28; D is perhaps TRBD1 (6 bases). Between the trimmed V and J ends, which lost 6 bases and 2 bases, there was a span of 15 bases. CDR3 length: 15 residues. The germline V gene encodes CDR1 MDHEN and CDR2 SYDVKM.

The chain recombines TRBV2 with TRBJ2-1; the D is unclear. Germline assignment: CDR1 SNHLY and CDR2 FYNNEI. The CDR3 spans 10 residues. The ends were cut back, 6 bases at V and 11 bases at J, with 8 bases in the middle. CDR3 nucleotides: TGTGCCAGCAGCGAGGCCCAGCAGTTCTTC. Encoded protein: CASSEAQQFF.

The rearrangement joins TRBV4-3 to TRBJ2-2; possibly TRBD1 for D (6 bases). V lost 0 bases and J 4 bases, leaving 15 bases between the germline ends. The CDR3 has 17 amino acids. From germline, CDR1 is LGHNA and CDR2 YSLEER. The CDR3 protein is CASSQEGWGRGTGELFF. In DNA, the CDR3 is TGCGCCAGCAGCCAAGAGGGATGGGGGCGCGGCACCGGGGAGCTGTTTTTT.

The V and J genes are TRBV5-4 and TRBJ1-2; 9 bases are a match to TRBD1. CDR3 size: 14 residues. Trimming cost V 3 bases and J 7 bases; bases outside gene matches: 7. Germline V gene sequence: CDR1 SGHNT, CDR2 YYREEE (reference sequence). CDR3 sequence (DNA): TGTGCCAGCAGCTGGGACAGGGACGCGTCTGGCTACACCTTC. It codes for CASSWDRDASGYTF.

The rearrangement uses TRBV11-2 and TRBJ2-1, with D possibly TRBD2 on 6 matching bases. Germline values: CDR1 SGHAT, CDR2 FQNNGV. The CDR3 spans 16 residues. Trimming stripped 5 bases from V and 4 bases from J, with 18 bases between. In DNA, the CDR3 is TGTGCCAGCAGCGAAGGGGTAGCGGTGGGTTACAATGAGCAGTTCTTC. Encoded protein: CASSEGVAVGYNEQFF.